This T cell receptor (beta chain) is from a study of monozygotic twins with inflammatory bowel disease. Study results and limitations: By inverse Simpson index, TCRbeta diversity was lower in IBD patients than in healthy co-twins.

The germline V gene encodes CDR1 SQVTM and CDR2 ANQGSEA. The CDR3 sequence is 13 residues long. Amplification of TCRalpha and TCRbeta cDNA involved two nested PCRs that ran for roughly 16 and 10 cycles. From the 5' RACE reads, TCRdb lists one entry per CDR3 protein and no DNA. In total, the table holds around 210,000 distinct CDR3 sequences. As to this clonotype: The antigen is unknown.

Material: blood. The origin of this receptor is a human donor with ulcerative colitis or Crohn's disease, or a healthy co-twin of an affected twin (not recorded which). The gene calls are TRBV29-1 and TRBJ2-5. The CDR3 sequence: CSVEAQPQETQYF.